This note documents a single T cell receptor (beta chain) sequence. Its binding antigen is unknown. The sample holds no much larger clone one base away, and base qualities are not on file. TCRbeta CDR3 regions were amplified from genomic DNA using the immunoSEQ Assay, a bias-controlled multiplex PCR. The authors' pipeline ran thus. Nucleated cell counts per sample were estimated from amplification of reference gene primers within the assay. Sequence reads were collapsed and filtered to measure the absolute abundance of every unique TCRbeta CDR3 rearrangement. For each sample, productive Simpson clonality was calculated by taking the square root of Simpson's diversity index across productive rearrangements. Drawn from immuneACCESS, this table holds only the in-frame rearrangements with V and J called that TCRdb kept. Clones are partly lost; checked studies trace under half to an unresolved V gene and leave the rest unexplained. From that table come the V and J calls and clone size; the DNA was used to work out D and trimming. In this sample the table shows 250,000 or so clones, about 83% of which occur a single time. 3.5% to 4% of the sample is in the top ten clones.

Participants in the prospective study were aged about 18 to 95 years, lived in under 30 United States geographic areas, and enrolled through a virtual design. In the prospective study, cohorts were assigned on the basis of participant-reported clinical history obtained from a screening survey and a study questionnaire. Exposed participants had been in contact, within 2 weeks of entering the study, with a person who had a PCR-confirmed or clinician-diagnosed case of COVID-19. Mobile phlebotomists in the prospective study collected whole blood, serum and a nasopharyngeal or oropharyngeal swab from every participant. Additional blood draws and questionnaires over an approximately two-month period could optionally be provided by prospective study participants. Before DNA extraction, blood samples from the prospective study were shipped at room temperature or frozen. The data were obtained in a study of blood T cell repertoires in COVID-19 (dated by TCRdb to 2020 to 2021). Describing the broader study: Samples covering the acute and convalescent phases of COVID-19 were provided by collaborators in the United States, Italy and Spain. The material from the prospective study consisted of cDNA or gDNA derived from T cells, B-cell-depleted T cells, or PBMCs. Deeply sampled blood TCRbeta repertoires from subjects exposed to, actively infected with, or recovered from COVID-19 were included in the dataset. The repertoires were released in a freely available public database intended as a resource for research on the immune response to SARS-CoV-2. Samples were obtained from the ongoing ImmuneRACE study (first 160 participants) and from over a thousand subjects provided by 6 global collaborators. The sample metadata nearly always contained a de-identified subject ID, COVID-19 status, age in years and sex. Where available, HLA class I and class II types were obtained from metadata supplied by the sample provider rather than from assay-based typing. Paper-wide results and their limitations: The amount of clinical and demographic metadata varied by source and participant and was provided uncurated.

The germline V gene sets CDR1 to LGHNA and CDR2 to YSLEER. The junction carries 10 bases between V and J, which are trimmed by 4 bases and 0 bases respectively. From the cysteine through the phenylalanine, the CDR3 covers 15 amino acids. Solely the CDR3 DNA is kept, with 45 bases framed from the first base. Sequencing used PBMCs or T cells enriched from blood (not recorded which). The sequence derives from a woman in her thirties or forties who had been exposed to COVID-19. This chain is built from TRBV4-3 and TRBJ1-3, with no confident D gene call. CDR3 reads: CASSPGYNSGNTIYF. The sequenced DNA: TGCGCCAGCAGCCCGGGGTATAACTCTGGAAACACCATATATTTT.